This record concerns one TCR beta chain sequence. Its matching antigen is unknown. Method: immunoSEQ multiplex PCR; TCRdb's copy keeps in-frame clones and lacks some. The data contain about 160,000 clones, around 90% of them singletons. This sample stems from a study of T cell responses to AZD1222 COVID-19 vaccine. Study-wide results and limits: The study found Spike-specific TCR breadth and depth rose after two AZD1222 doses.

The V and J ends lost 1 base and 2 bases respectively, with 6 bases between them. CDR1 GTSNPN and CDR2 SVGIG come from the germline V gene (reference sequence). The CDR3 totals 12 residues. This sequence originates from an adult in good health. The chain joins TRBV30 to TRBJ2-7, with D tentatively TRBD2 (5 bases). The sample in question was peripheral blood, obtained on day 0 of AZD1222 vaccination. The CDR3, as DNA: TGTGCCTGGAGTGGAGGGCCCTACGAGCAGTACTTC. It translates to CAWSGGPYEQYF.